The 26 T cell receptor beta chains reported below all come from one sample, sequenced in a study of cytomegalovirus exposure and HLA in healthy donors. This PCR relied on a set of 60 Vbeta primers and 13 Jbeta primers. Some clones are missing from TCRdb's copy, which holds only in-frame ones; the method was immunoSEQ multiplex PCR. The sample has under 250,000 clones; 79% are singletons. The specimen was PBMCs. All receptors come from a woman in her 30s in good health and CMV-seropositive.

This clone was seen more than once but under ten times. The chain combines TRBV4-1 with TRBJ2-2, with D unclear. CDR1 is MGHRA and CDR2 is YSYEKL in the germline V gene. The V end lost 4 bases, the J end lost 1 base, and 10 bases lay between the germline ends. The CDR3 is 15 residues long. CDR3 bases: TGCGCCAGCAGCCCCAACTCAGGGAACACCGGGGAGCTGTTTTTT. Amino acid sequence: CASSPNSGNTGELFF.

This chain links TRBV15 with TRBJ2-3; D possibly corresponds to TRBD2 (7 bases). V dropped 0 bases and J dropped 1 base, with 11 bases sitting between them. CDR1 and CDR2 from the germline V gene are LNHNV and YYDKDF (reference sequence). The CDR3 loop spans 16 amino acids. The CDR3 DNA reads TGTGCCACCAGCAGAGATGCGGGGGCGGGCACAGATACGCAGTATTTT. Translating it yields CATSRDAGAGTDTQYF.

This chain connects TRBV27 to TRBJ1-6; TRBD1 matches 11 bases. CDR3 length: 17 amino acids. V was clipped by 2 bases and J by 7 bases; unmatched bases: 7. In germline, CDR1 is MNHEY, CDR2 SMNVEV (reference sequence). The CDR3: CASSLEGQGARNSPLHF. The CDR3 DNA reads TGTGCCAGCAGTTTAGAAGGACAGGGGGCTAGGAATTCACCCCTCCACTTT.

The chain carries TRBV2 and TRBJ2-7; tentative D call: TRBD1 (5 bases). Germline assignment: CDR1 SNHLY and CDR2 FYNNEI. V was trimmed by 7 bases and J by 2 bases, leaving 9 bases between them. This CDR3 region has 12 residues. CDR3 amino acids: CASIQGAYEQYF. CDR3 coding DNA: TGTGCCAGCATACAAGGGGCCTACGAGCAGTACTTC.

V is TRBV7-8 and J is TRBJ2-1; the match to TRBD2 covers 10 bases. Unmatched junction bases numbered 9, after V lost 5 bases and J lost 8 bases. The V gene's germline CDR1 is SGHVS and CDR2 FQNEAQ. The length of the CDR3 is 15 residues. The CDR3 here is CASSPLAGNIDEQFF. As DNA, the CDR3 is TGTGCCAGCAGCCCACTAGCGGGAAATATCGATGAGCAGTTCTTC.

The chain links TRBV9 to TRBJ2-7; 8 nucleotides line up with TRBD2. Germline V gene sequence: CDR1 SGDLS, CDR2 YYNGEE. This CDR3 spans 17 amino acids. Unmatched junction bases numbered 12, after V lost 4 bases and J lost 0 bases. CDR3 DNA sequence: TGTGCCAGCAGCCCCGGGGGAGGTAGCGGGGCCTCCTACGAGCAGTACTTC. It encodes CASSPGGGSGASYEQYF.

This chain joins TRBV14 and TRBJ2-4; D possibly corresponds to TRBD2 (6 bases). Germline V gives CDR1 SGHDN, CDR2 FVKESK. This CDR3 spans 15 amino acids. V lost 2 bases, J lost 1 base, and 9 bases lay in between. Here the CDR3 reads CASSQTRGAKNIQYF. Here the CDR3 DNA reads TGTGCCAGCAGCCAAACCCGGGGGGCCAAAAACATTCAGTACTTC.

The rearrangement links TRBV30 to TRBJ1-2; D is uncertain. V dropped 0 bases and J dropped 5 bases, with 10 bases sitting between them. Germline V CDR1 and CDR2: GTSNPN, SVGIG (reference sequence). The CDR3 is made up of 13 amino acids. This chain's CDR3 is CAWSVEDRYGYTF. The CDR3 nucleotides read TGTGCCTGGAGTGTAGAGGATAGGTATGGCTACACCTTC.

This clone was counted a few times. CDR3 loop: CASSPLPGDTQYF. The CDR3 nucleotides are TGTGCCAGCTCACCTCTCCCGGGAGATACGCAGTATTTT. J is TRBJ2-3 and V is TRBV18; no clear D. CDR3 length: 13 amino acids. Between the trimmed V and J ends, which lost 3 bases and 5 bases, there was a span of 9 bases. Germline V gene sequence: CDR1 KGHSH, CDR2 LQKENI.

In this sample, this clone turned up a few times. The rearrangement uses TRBV18 and TRBJ1-3, with D hard to call. V dropped 2 bases and J dropped 0 bases, with 14 bases sitting between them. The CDR3 is 17 residues long. CDR1 is KGHSH and CDR2 is LQKENI in the germline V gene. CDR3 sequence: CASSPVGRGSSGNTIYF. DNA of the CDR3: TGTGCCAGCTCACCAGTAGGCCGCGGATCCTCTGGAAACACCATATATTTT.

This clone was observed a handful of times. The chain has TRBV11-2 and TRBJ2-2; a weak D match, TRBD2 (7 bases). Germline CDR1 is SGHAT and CDR2 is FQNNGV. CDR3 size: 15 residues. The ends were cut back, 8 bases at V and 4 bases at J, with 17 bases in the middle. CDR3 bases: TGTGCCAGCGGGCTCGGGGGGCAGATCACCGGGGAGCTGTTTTTT. Its protein product is CASGLGGQITGELFF.

V usage is TRBV6-1 and J usage is TRBJ2-7, with 8 bases aligning to TRBD1. The length of the CDR3 is 14 residues. Germline V CDR1 and CDR2: MNHNS, SASEGT. Trimming at V came to 8 bases and at J to 4 bases, leaving 10 bases not matched to a gene. The CDR3 loop is CASEARQGWYEQYF. The DNA for the CDR3 is TGTGCCAGCGAGGCTCGACAGGGGTGGTACGAGCAGTACTTC.

The genes are TRBV9 and TRBJ2-5; 12 bases match TRBD2. This CDR3 has 16 amino acids. V lost 4 bases to trimming and J lost 5 bases; unmatched junction nucleotides: 9. Germline V lookup: CDR1 SGDLS, CDR2 YYNGEE. The CDR3 protein is CASSPRASGGAETQYF. CDR3 nucleotides: TGTGCCAGCAGCCCACGCGCTAGCGGGGGGGCGGAGACCCAGTACTTC.

The chain couples TRBV28 to TRBJ1-5; 9 bases map to TRBD1. Trimming at V came to 6 bases and at J to 1 base, leaving 10 bases not matched to a gene. CDR3 length equals 17 residues. Per the germline V gene, CDR1 is MDHEN and CDR2 is SYDVKM. CDR3 DNA sequence: TGTGCCAGCAGAGACAGGACAGGGGCTATAAGCAATCAGCCCCAGCATTTT. Its protein is CASRDRTGAISNQPQHF. Variable domain in full (rest from reference TRBV28 and TRBJ1-5): DVKVTQSSRYLVKRTGEKVFLECVQDMDHENMFWYRQDPGLGLRLIYFSYDVKMKEKGDIPEGYSVSREKKERFSLILESASTNQTSMYLCASRDRTGAISNQPQHFGDGTRLSIL.

The chain is built from TRBV2 and TRBJ2-7; D is perhaps TRBD2 (6 bases). V was cut by 4 bases and J by 2 bases, with 15 bases left in between. This CDR3 comprises 15 residues. Germline CDR1 and CDR2: SNHLY and FYNNEI. CDR3 bases: TGTGCCAGCAGTGCCCGGGACTTAAAAACCTACGAGCAGTACTTC. Residues: CASSARDLKTYEQYF.

The chain links TRBV11-2 to TRBJ2-5; D uncertain. The V and J ends lost 6 bases and 5 bases respectively, with 16 bases between them. Germline CDR1 and CDR2: SGHAT and FQNNGV. The CDR3 contains 14 residues. The CDR3 is CASSLTVIGETQYF. The CDR3, as DNA: TGTGCCAGCAGTTTAACCGTAATCGGGGAGACCCAGTACTTC.

The chain couples TRBV4-2 to TRBJ1-1; 8 bases are shared with TRBD1. V was pared by 2 bases and J by 3 bases, with 5 bases of the junction left unmatched. Germline CDR1 is LGHNA and CDR2 is YNFKEQ. This CDR3 is built from 15 residues. The CDR3: CASSQRDRWDTEAFF. In nucleotides, the CDR3 is TGTGCCAGCAGCCAAAGGGACAGGTGGGACACTGAAGCTTTCTTT.

This chain uses TRBV9 with TRBJ2-7, with D hard to call. Trimming left V 0 bases short and J 6 bases short, with 7 bases between. The CDR3 runs to 12 residues. CDR1 SGDLS and CDR2 YYNGEE come from the germline V gene. The CDR3 spells CASSVGVSEQYF. DNA of the CDR3: TGTGCCAGCAGCGTAGGAGTCTCCGAGCAGTACTTC.

The CDR3 nucleotides read TGTGCCAGCAGCCCTAAAAGGAGCTCCTACAATGAGCAGTTCTTC. Residues: CASSPKRSSYNEQFF. The rearrangement uses TRBV7-9 and TRBJ2-1; D is unclear. This CDR3 has 15 residues. Germline CDR1 and CDR2: SEHNR and FQNEAQ (reference sequence). Trimming removed 5 bases from V and 0 bases from J, with 11 bases in between.

Only a few counts were recorded for this clone. The same CDR3 also results from other DNA sequences found in this sample. The gene calls are TRBV7-9 and TRBJ1-2; D remains unclear. There are 14 residues in the CDR3. The V gene's germline CDR1 is SEHNR and CDR2 FQNEAQ (reference sequence). V lost 1 base and J 2 bases, leaving 8 bases between the germline ends. The CDR3 DNA reads TGTGCCAGCAGCTTAGAAGCGGGGAACTATGGCTACACCTTC. This codes for CASSLEAGNYGYTF.

The V call is TRBV27, the J call TRBJ2-1; 8 bases map to TRBD2. This CDR3 comprises 15 residues. Per germline, CDR1 MNHEY and CDR2 SMNVEV (reference sequence). V was clipped by 2 bases and J by 7 bases; unmatched bases: 7. CDR3 sequence (DNA): TGTGCCAGCAGTTTAGCGGGAGGCCCCGGGAATGAGCAGTTCTTC. Its translation is CASSLAGGPGNEQFF.

The V gene is TRBV6-5, the J gene TRBJ1-4; a possible D gene is TRBD1 (5 bases). Germline V gene lookup returns CDR1 MNHEY and CDR2 SVGAGI. V lost 1 base and J 15 bases, leaving 18 bases between the germline ends. This CDR3 is 14 amino acids long. CDR3 nucleotides: TGTGCCAGCAGTTACTACTCGGGGGATACAAAGATGTTTTTT. It is translated as CASSYYSGDTKMFF.

The chain recombines TRBV2 with TRBJ2-1; tentatively, D is TRBD2 (6 bases). The germline gives CDR1 SNHLY, CDR2 FYNNEI. The CDR3 is 14 amino acids. Between the trimmed V and J ends, which lost 6 bases and 4 bases, there was a span of 13 bases. CDR3 sequence: CASRGPGVYNEQFF. The CDR3 region has the DNA TGTGCCAGCAGGGGTCCGGGAGTGTACAATGAGCAGTTCTTC.

This clone turned up a few times. Here the CDR3 reads CASTGTGSEKLFF. The CDR3 nucleotides read TGTGCCAGCACCGGGACAGGGAGTGAAAAACTGTTTTTT. This sequence joins TRBV27 and TRBJ1-4; 9 nucleotides align to TRBD1. Germline V gene sequence: CDR1 MNHEY, CDR2 SMNVEV (reference sequence). Germline trimming cut 7 bases from V and 7 bases from J; bases unmatched to any gene: 4. The CDR3 contains 13 residues.

CDR3 sequence: CSYGTLEGAFF. Written as DNA, the CDR3 is TGCAGCTATGGGACTTTGGAAGGAGCTTTCTTT. This chain links TRBV29-1 with TRBJ1-1, with D perhaps matching TRBD1 (5 bases). V lost 8 bases and J 10 bases, leaving 17 bases between the germline ends. Germline CDR1 SQVTM, CDR2 ANQGSEA. The CDR3 extends over 11 amino acids.

This clone was counted between two and nine times. The J gene is TRBJ1-2, the V gene TRBV19, with 7 positions matching TRBD1. V was clipped by 5 bases and J by 3 bases; unmatched bases: 3. CDR1 LNHDA and CDR2 SQIVND come from the germline V gene (reference sequence). The CDR3 loop spans 13 amino acids. The CDR3 DNA sequence: TGTGCCAGTAGTGCCACAGGGGACTATGGCTACACCTTC. Protein product: CASSATGDYGYTF.